A single TCR beta chain is shown here with its context. Its target is not known. The data derive from a study of neoadjuvant nivolumab and ipilimumab in lung cancer. General study findings and limits: From pretherapy to surgery, tumor richness and clonality rose with dual therapy.

This CDR3 comprises 16 residues. The V gene's germline CDR1 is SQVTM and CDR2 ANQGSEA. V lost 5 bases and J 0 bases, leaving 14 bases between the germline ends. Profiling relied on immunoSEQ multiplex PCR, and the TCRdb table lists in-frame clones only, not all of them. The profile shows tens of thousands of clones, around 88% of them singletons. The input for sequencing was blood, taken before neoadjuvant nivolumab, alone or with ipilimumab. The sequence was collected from an adult with non-small cell lung cancer. Some clones in this sample may be carry-over from other donors' samples. This rearrangement joins TRBV29-1 to TRBJ2-6; perhaps TRBD1 as D (5 bases). The DNA of the CDR3 is TGCAGCGTTCCGACGACAGTGAGCTCTGGGGCCAACGTCCTGACTTTC. It yields the protein CSVPTTVSSGANVLTF.